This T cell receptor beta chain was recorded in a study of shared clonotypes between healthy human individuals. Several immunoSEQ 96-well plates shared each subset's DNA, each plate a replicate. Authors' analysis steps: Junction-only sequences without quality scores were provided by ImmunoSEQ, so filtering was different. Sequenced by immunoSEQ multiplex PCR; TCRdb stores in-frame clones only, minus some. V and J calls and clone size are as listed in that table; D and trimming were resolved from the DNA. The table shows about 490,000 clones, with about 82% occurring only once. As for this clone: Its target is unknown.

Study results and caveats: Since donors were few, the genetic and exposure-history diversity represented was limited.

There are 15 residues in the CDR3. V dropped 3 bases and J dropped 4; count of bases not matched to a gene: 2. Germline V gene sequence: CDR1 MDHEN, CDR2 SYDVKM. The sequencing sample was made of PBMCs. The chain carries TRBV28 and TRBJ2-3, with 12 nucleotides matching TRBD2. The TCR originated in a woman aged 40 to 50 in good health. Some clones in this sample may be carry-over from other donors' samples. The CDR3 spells CASSFPSGRADTQYF. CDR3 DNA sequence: TGTGCCAGCAGTTTCCCTAGCGGGAGGGCAGATACGCAGTATTTT.